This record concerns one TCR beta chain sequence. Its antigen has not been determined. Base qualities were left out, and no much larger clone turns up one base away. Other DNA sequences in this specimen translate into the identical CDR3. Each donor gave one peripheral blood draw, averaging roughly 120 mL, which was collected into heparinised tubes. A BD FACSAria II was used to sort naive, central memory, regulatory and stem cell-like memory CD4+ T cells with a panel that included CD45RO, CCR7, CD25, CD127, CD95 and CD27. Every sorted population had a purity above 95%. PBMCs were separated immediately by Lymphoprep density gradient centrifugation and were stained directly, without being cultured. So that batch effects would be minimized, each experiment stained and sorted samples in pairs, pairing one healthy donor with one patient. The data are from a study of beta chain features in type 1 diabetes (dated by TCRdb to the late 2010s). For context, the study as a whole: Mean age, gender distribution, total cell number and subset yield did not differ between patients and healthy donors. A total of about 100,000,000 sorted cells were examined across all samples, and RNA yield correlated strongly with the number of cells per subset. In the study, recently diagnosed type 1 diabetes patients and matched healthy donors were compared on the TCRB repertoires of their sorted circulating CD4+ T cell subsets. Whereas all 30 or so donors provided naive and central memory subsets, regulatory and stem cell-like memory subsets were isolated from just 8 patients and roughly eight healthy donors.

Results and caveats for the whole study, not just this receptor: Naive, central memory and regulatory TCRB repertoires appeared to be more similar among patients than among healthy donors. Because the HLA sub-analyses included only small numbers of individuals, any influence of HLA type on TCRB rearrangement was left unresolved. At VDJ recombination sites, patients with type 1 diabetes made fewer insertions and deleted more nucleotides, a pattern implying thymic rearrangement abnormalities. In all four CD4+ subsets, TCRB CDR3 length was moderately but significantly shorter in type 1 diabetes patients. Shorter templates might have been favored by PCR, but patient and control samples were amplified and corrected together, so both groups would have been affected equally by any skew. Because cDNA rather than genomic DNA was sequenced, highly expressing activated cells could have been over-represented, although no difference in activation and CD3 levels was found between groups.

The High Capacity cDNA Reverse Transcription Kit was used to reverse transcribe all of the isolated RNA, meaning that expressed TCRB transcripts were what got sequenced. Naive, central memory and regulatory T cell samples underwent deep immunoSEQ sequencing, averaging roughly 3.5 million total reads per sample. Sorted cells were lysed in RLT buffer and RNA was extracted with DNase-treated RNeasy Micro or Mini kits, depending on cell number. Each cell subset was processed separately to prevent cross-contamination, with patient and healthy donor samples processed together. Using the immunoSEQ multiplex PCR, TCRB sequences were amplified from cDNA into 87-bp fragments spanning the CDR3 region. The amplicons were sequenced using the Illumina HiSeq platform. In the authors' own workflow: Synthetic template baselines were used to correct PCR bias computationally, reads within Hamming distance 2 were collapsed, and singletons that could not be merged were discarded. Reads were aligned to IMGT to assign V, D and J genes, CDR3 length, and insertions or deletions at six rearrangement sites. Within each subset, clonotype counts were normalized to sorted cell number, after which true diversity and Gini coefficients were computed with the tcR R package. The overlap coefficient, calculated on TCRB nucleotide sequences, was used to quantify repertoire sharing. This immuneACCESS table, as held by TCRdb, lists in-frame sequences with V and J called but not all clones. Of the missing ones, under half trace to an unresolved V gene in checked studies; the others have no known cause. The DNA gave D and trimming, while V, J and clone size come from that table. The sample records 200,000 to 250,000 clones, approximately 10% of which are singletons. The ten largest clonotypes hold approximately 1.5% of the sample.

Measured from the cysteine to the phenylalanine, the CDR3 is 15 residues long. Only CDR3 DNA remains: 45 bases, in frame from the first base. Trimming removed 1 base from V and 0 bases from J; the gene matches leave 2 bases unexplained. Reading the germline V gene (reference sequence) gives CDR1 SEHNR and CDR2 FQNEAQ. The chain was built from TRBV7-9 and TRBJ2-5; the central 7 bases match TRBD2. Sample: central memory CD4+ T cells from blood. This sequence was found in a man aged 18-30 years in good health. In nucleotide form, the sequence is TGTGCCAGCAGCTTAGGGCTAGCGGACCAAGAGACCCAGTACTTC. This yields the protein CASSLGLADQETQYF.